These 32 T cell receptor beta chains came from one sample sequenced in a study of early T cells in non-severe SARS-CoV-2 infection. TCRdb re-derived calls from the 5' RACE reads in MiXCR, one entry per CDR3 protein. The sample carries 45,000 to 60,000 distinct CDR3 sequences, about 9.4% recorded once. The sequenced sample was whole blood. All receptors come from an adult who was a healthcare worker with PCR-confirmed SARS-CoV-2 infection or an uninfected control (not recorded which).

This clonotype was seen at least ten times. V usage is TRBV7-6 and J usage is TRBJ1-2; a possible D gene is TRBD1 (5 bases). The CDR3 length is 13 residues. CDR1 is SGHVS and CDR2 is FNYEAQ in the germline V gene. With 5 bases removed from V and 5 bases from J, the gap between germline ends came to 12 bases. CDR3 in DNA: TGTGCCAGCAGCCTAGGGGTTGGGTATGGCTACACCTTC. Protein sequence: CASSLGVGYGYTF.

This clonotype was seen at least ten times. V usage is TRBV10-3 and J usage is TRBJ2-1; 8 nucleotides agree with TRBD1. J gave up 12 bases and V 3 bases, and 4 bases lay outside the gene matches. The CDR3 contains 12 residues. From germline, CDR1 is ENHRY and CDR2 SYGVKD. The CDR3 loop is CAISDSGTGQFF. The CDR3 region has the DNA TGTGCCATCAGTGACTCCGGGACAGGGCAGTTCTTC.

The chain joins TRBV4-1 to TRBJ2-7, with D tentatively TRBD2 (6 bases). Germline V lookup: CDR1 MGHRA, CDR2 YSYEKL. Deletions cut 7 bases from V and 7 bases from J, with 17 bases between. The CDR3 loop spans 13 amino acids. CDR3 loop: CASTPGLAGEQYF. For the CDR3, the DNA is TGCGCCAGCACCCCCGGTTTGGCGGGGGAGCAGTACTTC.

The sample holds a few counts of this clonotype. The CDR3 is CASSLGLLGTEAFF. Here the CDR3 DNA reads TGTGCCAGCAGCTTGGGACTATTGGGGACTGAAGCTTTCTTT. The rearrangement joins TRBV5-6 to TRBJ1-1; no clear D. The CDR3 has 14 residues. With 0 bases removed from V and 5 bases from J, the gap between germline ends came to 11 bases. From germline, CDR1 is SGHDT and CDR2 YYEEEE.

This clonotype was picked up many times. The chain uses TRBV5-1 and TRBJ1-1; no clear D gene. The CDR3 spans 13 residues. V gave up 2 bases and J gave up 4 bases, with 9 bases separating them. Per the germline V gene, CDR1 is SGHRS and CDR2 is YFSETQ. The CDR3 nucleotides are TGCGCCAGCAGCTTTGATTACGGCACTGAAGCTTTCTTT. Translating it yields CASSFDYGTEAFF.

The chain joins TRBV14 to TRBJ2-1; 7 bases align to TRBD2. CDR1 is SGHDN and CDR2 is FVKESK in the germline V gene. The CDR3 extends over 14 amino acids. V lost 2 bases and J lost 6; bases outside the gene matches: 4. As DNA, the CDR3 is TGTGCCAGCAGCCAACTAACTAGCGTCAATGAGCAGTTCTTC. The encoded protein is CASSQLTSVNEQFF. Based on the CDR3 plus reference TRBV14 and TRBJ2-1, the full variable domain is EAGVTQFPSHSVIEKGQTVTLRCDPISGHDNLYWYRRVMGKEIKFLLHFVKESKQDESGMPNNRFLAERTGGTYSTLKVQPAELEDSGVYFCASSQLTSVNEQFFGPGTRLTVL.

CDR3 nucleotides: TGCGCCAGCAGCTTGGCACAGGTGGGAGATGAGCAGTTCTTC. Translation: CASSLAQVGDEQFF. This sequence joins TRBV5-1 and TRBJ2-1; D might be TRBD1 or TRBD2, each matching 5 bases. In germline, CDR1 is SGHRS, CDR2 YFSETQ. The CDR3 has 14 residues. V dropped 0 bases and J dropped 8 bases, with 12 bases sitting between them.

This clonotype appeared once. The V and J genes are TRBV5-1 and TRBJ2-3; D is unresolved. Trimming pared 1 base from V and 2 bases from J, leaving 11 bases between. Germline V gene lookup returns CDR1 SGHRS and CDR2 YFSETQ. The CDR3 has 15 amino acids. CDR3 DNA: TGCGCCAGCAGCTTGACAGCGAGTAACACAGATACGCAGTATTTT. It codes for CASSLTASNTDTQYF.

Remarks on this clonotype: A read error may produce the germline difference seen at one junction end. The V call is TRBV9, the J call TRBJ1-2, with D possibly matching TRBD1 (5 bases). In germline, CDR1 is SGDLS, CDR2 YYNGEE. This CDR3 is 12 amino acids long. CDR3 sequence (DNA): TGTGCCAGCGACAGAGCTAACTATGGCTTCACCTTC. Translating it yields CASDRANYGFTF.

This clonotype occurred a few times. The V and J genes are TRBV6-4 and TRBJ2-2, with a possible D match to TRBD1 (6 bases). V lost 0 bases and J 0 bases, leaving 8 bases between the germline ends. The germline CDR1 and CDR2 sequences are MRHNA and SNTAGT. CDR3 length: 16 amino acids. CDR3 protein: CASSDSYRANTGELFF. The DNA for the CDR3 is TGTGCCAGCAGTGACTCCTACAGGGCGAACACCGGGGAGCTGTTTTTT.

This chain connects TRBV7-9 to TRBJ2-1; D gene uncertain. Trimming left V 2 bases short and J 12 bases short, with 11 bases between. Germline V gene sequence: CDR1 SEHNR, CDR2 FQNEAQ (reference sequence). CDR3 size: 12 residues. The CDR3 loop is CASSLSVSGQFF. The CDR3, as DNA: TGTGCCAGCAGCTTAAGCGTTTCTGGGCAGTTCTTC. The full variable domain, rest sourced from reference TRBV7-9 and TRBJ2-1, is DTGVSQNPRHKITKRGQNVTFRCDPISEHNRLYWYRQTLGQGPEFLTYFQNEAQLEKSRLLSDRFSAERPKGSFSTLEIQRTEQGDSAMYLCASSLSVSGQFFGPGTRLTVL.

This clonotype showed up many times. This chain connects TRBV3-1 to TRBJ2-5; D may be TRBD1 or TRBD2 (5 bases each). Per the germline V gene, CDR1 is LGHDT and CDR2 is YNNKEL (reference sequence). This CDR3 has 13 residues. Trimming stripped 4 bases from V and 4 bases from J, with 10 bases between. The CDR3 loop is CASSLRGRETQYF. CDR3 nucleotides: TGTGCCAGCAGCCTGAGGGGAAGAGAGACCCAGTACTTC.

This clonotype has just one count. The rearrangement links TRBV29-1 to TRBJ1-3; D not certain. The CDR3 covers 13 residues. V dropped 7 bases and J dropped 2 bases, with 12 bases sitting between them. CDR1 is SQVTM and CDR2 is ANQGSEA in the germline V gene. CDR3 DNA: TGCAGCGCCGAAGAACAGACTGGAAACACCATATATTTT. Translated: CSAEEQTGNTIYF.

This clonotype was observed a handful of times. The chain combines TRBV12-3 or TRBV12-4 with TRBJ2-2; 13 bases line up with TRBD2. This CDR3 is 20 amino acids long. V lost 0 bases to trimming and J lost 5 bases; unmatched junction nucleotides: 12. CDR3 sequence (DNA): TGTGCCAGCAGTTTAGCGCTCCCGACTAGCGGGGGGCCAGGGACCGGGGAGCTGTTTTTT. It specifies CASSLALPTSGGPGTGELFF.

A few counts support this clonotype. The chain is built from TRBV7-7 and TRBJ2-7, with TRBD1 identical over 8 bases. The CDR3 is 15 amino acids. The V gene end was trimmed by 5 bases and the J gene end by 0 bases; junction bases not matched to a gene: 6. Germline V gene data show CDR1 as SSHAT and CDR2 as FNYEAQ (reference sequence). The CDR3 nucleotides are TGTGCCAGCAGCATTGGGACAGGCGCCTCCTACGAGCAGTACTTC. This codes for CASSIGTGASYEQYF.

This clonotype was seen at least ten times. The chain links TRBV12-3 or TRBV12-4 to TRBJ1-6, with 7 bases that match TRBD1. The CDR3 spans 13 residues. V lost 7 bases, J lost 10 bases, and 7 bases stayed unmatched. The CDR3 coding sequence is TGTGCCAGCACCTTGACAGGGAGCTCACCCCTCCACTTT. Encoded protein: CASTLTGSSPLHF.

This clonotype was counted only a few times. This chain joins TRBV28 and TRBJ2-3; 7 bases agree with TRBD2. Germline lookup yields CDR1 MDHEN and CDR2 SYDVKM. The CDR3 covers 15 residues. The V gene end was trimmed by 5 bases and the J gene end by 0 bases; junction bases not matched to a gene: 5. CDR3: CASSESGISTDTQYF. For the CDR3, the DNA is TGTGCCAGCAGTGAAAGCGGGATAAGCACAGATACGCAGTATTTT.

The V gene is TRBV20-1, the J gene TRBJ2-7; 8 nucleotides agree with TRBD2. The CDR3 is made up of 14 amino acids. CDR1 DFQATT and CDR2 SNEGSKA come from the germline V gene (reference sequence). Trimming took 3 bases from V and 2 from J; bases not matched to a gene: 6. The DNA of the CDR3 is TGCAGTGCTAGCAGCACTAGCGGAACCTACGAGCAGTACTTC. It is translated as CSASSTSGTYEQYF.

This clonotype was observed at least ten times. J is TRBJ2-7 and V is TRBV20-1; D unclear. The CDR3 covers 13 residues. Germline loops: CDR1 DFQATT, CDR2 SNEGSKA (reference sequence). Trimming removed 0 bases at V and 0 bases at J, with 6 bases between. The CDR3: CSARDYASYEQYF. CDR3 DNA sequence: TGCAGTGCTAGAGACTACGCCTCCTACGAGCAGTACTTC.

This clonotype was detected ten times or more. The chain is built from TRBV5-8 and TRBJ1-4; no reliable D call. The V gene lost 1 base and the J gene lost 0 bases, with 7 bases spanning the gap. The CDR3 spans 15 residues. The germline gives CDR1 SGHTS, CDR2 YDEGEE. CDR3 amino acids: CASSLMSTTNEKLFF. CDR3 in DNA: TGTGCCAGCAGCTTGATGTCAACAACTAATGAAAAACTGTTTTTT.

This clonotype occurred a few times. V is TRBV6-2 or TRBV6-3 and J is TRBJ2-7; TRBD1 matches at 8 bases. Germline loops: CDR1 MNHEY, CDR2 SVGEGT. The CDR3 consists of 15 residues. V was clipped by 6 bases and J by 0 bases; unmatched bases: 7. DNA of the CDR3: TGTGCCAGCAGACCCCGGACAGGGAGCTCCTACGAGCAGTACTTC. It encodes CASRPRTGSSYEQYF.

The rearrangement uses TRBV3-1 and TRBJ1-5; D unresolved. The V end was cut by 0 bases, the J end by 0 bases, with 3 bases between. CDR1 and CDR2 from the germline V gene are LGHDT and YNNKEL (reference sequence). CDR3 length equals 14 residues. The CDR3 loop is CASSQDFSNQPQHF. CDR3 bases: TGTGCCAGCAGCCAAGATTTTAGCAATCAGCCCCAGCATTTT.

The chain carries TRBV5-1 and TRBJ2-5; maybe TRBD2 (5 bases). The CDR3 is 15 amino acids. V was trimmed by 5 bases and J by 2 bases, leaving 16 bases between them. CDR1 is SGHRS and CDR2 is YFSETQ in the germline V gene. The CDR3 region is CASRPSLGRQETQYF. CDR3 DNA: TGCGCCAGCAGACCTAGCTTAGGGCGTCAAGAGACCCAGTACTTC.

The chain joins TRBV10-3 to TRBJ2-7; D is possibly TRBD1 (5 bases). Trimming took 10 bases from V and 3 from J, leaving 19 bases between them. The CDR3 covers 14 residues. CDR1 ENHRY and CDR2 SYGVKD come from the germline V gene. CDR3 protein: CATTPTGTHYEQYF. For the CDR3, the DNA is TGTGCCACCACCCCAACAGGAACCCACTACGAGCAGTACTTC.

In its sample, this clonotype was seen a few times. The chain links TRBV5-1 to TRBJ2-7, with D perhaps matching TRBD1 (5 bases). Trimming removed 6 bases at V and 1 base at J, with 11 bases between. The CDR3 is made up of 13 amino acids. Germline V gives CDR1 SGHRS, CDR2 YFSETQ. CDR3 coding DNA: TGCGCCAGCACGGCAGGGATATCCTACGAGCAGTACTTC. As protein: CASTAGISYEQYF. The complete variable domain, with remaining parts taken from reference TRBV5-1 and TRBJ2-7, reads KAGVTQTPRYLIKTRGQQVTLSCSPISGHRSVSWYQQTPGQGLQFLFEYFSETQRNKGNFPGRFSGRQFSNSRSEMNVSTLELGDSALYLCASTAGISYEQYFGPGTRLTVT.

This clonotype was seen repeatedly, ten times or more. The J gene is TRBJ1-5, the V gene TRBV20-1; tentatively, D is TRBD1 (6 bases). The CDR3 sequence is 14 residues long. Trimming pared 7 bases from V and 4 bases from J, leaving 17 bases between. Germline CDR1 reads DFQATT; CDR2 reads SNEGSKA (reference sequence). The CDR3 nucleotides are TGCAGTGTTCGGGGGGCGAGGGGGAATCAGCCCCAGCATTTT. The encoded protein is CSVRGARGNQPQHF.

This chain connects TRBV20-1 to TRBJ2-1; 7 positions match TRBD2. Trimming removed 5 bases from V and 0 bases from J; junction bases left unmatched: 10. The CDR3 is made up of 16 amino acids. Germline-derived CDR1 and CDR2 are DFQATT and SNEGSKA (reference sequence). The CDR3 DNA reads as TGCAGTGCTCCCGACGGGGGGAGCAGCTCCTACAATGAGCAGTTCTTC. Its translation is CSAPDGGSSSYNEQFF.

This clonotype came up many times. This sequence joins TRBV7-2 and TRBJ2-3; D gene unclear. Trimming pared 4 bases from V and 1 base from J, leaving 9 bases between. The CDR3 length is 14 residues. CDR1 SGHTA and CDR2 FQGNSA come from the germline V gene. The CDR3 reads CASSWAPGTDTQYF. The CDR3 DNA sequence: TGTGCCAGCAGCTGGGCCCCAGGCACAGATACGCAGTATTTT.

This clonotype has a count of ten or more. The chain is built from TRBV4-1 and TRBJ1-2; D gene ambiguous. There are 16 residues in the CDR3. CDR1 is MGHRA and CDR2 is YSYEKL in the germline V gene. V was pared by 1 base and J by 8 bases, with 20 bases between. Here the CDR3 DNA reads TGCGCCAGCAGCCAAGTGGGGTCGATCGGGATCTCGGGCTACACCTTC. Translating it yields CASSQVGSIGISGYTF.

This clonotype has just a few counts. This chain joins TRBV20-1 and TRBJ1-4; D remains ambiguous. This CDR3 has 14 amino acids. Trimming removed 3 bases at V and 0 bases at J, with 8 bases between. Germline V gene data show CDR1 as DFQATT and CDR2 as SNEGSKA (reference sequence). CDR3 nucleotides: TGCAGTGCTAGGGAAAGAGCAACTAATGAAAAACTGTTTTTT. It yields the protein CSARERATNEKLFF.

The J gene is TRBJ2-1, the V gene TRBV12-3 or TRBV12-4; D gene uncertain. The CDR3 runs 14 residues. Trimming pared 6 bases from V and 6 bases from J, leaving 15 bases between. The CDR3 reads CASSPPRAGNEQFF. CDR3 bases: TGTGCCAGCAGCCCCCCCCGGGCAGGCAATGAGCAGTTCTTC.

This clonotype was seen ten or more times. The chain joins TRBV20-1 to TRBJ2-3; D perhaps matches TRBD1 (5 bases). Germline V gene lookup returns CDR1 DFQATT and CDR2 SNEGSKA (reference sequence). The CDR3 contains 15 residues. The V end was cut by 0 bases, the J end by 2 bases, with 12 bases between. The CDR3 DNA follows: TGCAGTGCTAGAGACGTATCGACAGTCACAGATACGCAGTATTTT. It translates to CSARDVSTVTDTQYF.